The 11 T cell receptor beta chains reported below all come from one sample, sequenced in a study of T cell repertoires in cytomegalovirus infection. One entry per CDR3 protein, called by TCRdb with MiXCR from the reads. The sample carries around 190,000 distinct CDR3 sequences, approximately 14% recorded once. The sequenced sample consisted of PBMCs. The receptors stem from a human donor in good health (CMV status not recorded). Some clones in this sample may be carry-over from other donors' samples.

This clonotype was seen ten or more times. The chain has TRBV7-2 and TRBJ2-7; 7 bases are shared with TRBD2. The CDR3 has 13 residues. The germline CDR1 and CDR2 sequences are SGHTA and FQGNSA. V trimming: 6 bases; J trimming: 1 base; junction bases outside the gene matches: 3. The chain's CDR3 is CASRPAGSYEQYF. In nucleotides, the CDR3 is TGTGCCAGCAGGCCAGCGGGATCCTACGAGCAGTACTTC.

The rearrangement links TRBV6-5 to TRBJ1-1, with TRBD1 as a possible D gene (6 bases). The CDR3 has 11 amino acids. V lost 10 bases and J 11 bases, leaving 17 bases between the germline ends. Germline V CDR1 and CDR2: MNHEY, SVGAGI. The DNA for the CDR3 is TGTGCCACCCTATTGGGGGCCGGGGCTTTCTTT. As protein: CATLLGAGAFF.

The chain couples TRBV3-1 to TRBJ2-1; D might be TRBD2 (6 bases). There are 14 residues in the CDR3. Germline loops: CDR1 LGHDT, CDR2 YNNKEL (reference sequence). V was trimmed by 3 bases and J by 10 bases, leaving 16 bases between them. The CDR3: CASSHLSGPKEQFF. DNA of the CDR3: TGTGCCAGCAGCCACCTTAGCGGTCCCAAAGAGCAGTTCTTC.

The CDR3 is CASIPKTATTYEQYF. The CDR3 DNA sequence: TGTGCCAGCATCCCAAAAACCGCGACTACCTACGAGCAGTACTTC. The V call is TRBV5-5, the J call TRBJ2-7, with D tentatively TRBD2 (5 bases). V lost 6 bases and J lost 2, with 18 bases in between. Germline V gene sequence: CDR1 SGHKS, CDR2 YYEKEE (reference sequence). CDR3 size: 15 residues.

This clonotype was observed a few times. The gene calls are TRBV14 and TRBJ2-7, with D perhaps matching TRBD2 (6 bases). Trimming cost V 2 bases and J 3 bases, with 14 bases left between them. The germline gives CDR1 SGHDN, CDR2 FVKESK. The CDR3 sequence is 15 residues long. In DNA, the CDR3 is TGTGCCAGCAGCCAACGAGTCGGGGGATACTACGAGCAGTACTTC. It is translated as CASSQRVGGYYEQYF.

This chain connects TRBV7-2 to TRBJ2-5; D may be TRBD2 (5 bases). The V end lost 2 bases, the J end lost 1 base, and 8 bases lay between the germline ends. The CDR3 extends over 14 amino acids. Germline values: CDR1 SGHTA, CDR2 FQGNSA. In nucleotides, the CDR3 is TGTGCCAGCAGCTTACAACGGGGCCAAGAGACCCAGTACTTC. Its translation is CASSLQRGQETQYF.

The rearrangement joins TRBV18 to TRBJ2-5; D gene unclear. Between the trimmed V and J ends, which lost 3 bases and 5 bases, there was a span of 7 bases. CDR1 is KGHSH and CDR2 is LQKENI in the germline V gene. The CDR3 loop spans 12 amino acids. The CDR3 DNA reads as TGTGCCAGCTCACCCTCCTGGGAGACCCAGTACTTC. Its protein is CASSPSWETQYF.

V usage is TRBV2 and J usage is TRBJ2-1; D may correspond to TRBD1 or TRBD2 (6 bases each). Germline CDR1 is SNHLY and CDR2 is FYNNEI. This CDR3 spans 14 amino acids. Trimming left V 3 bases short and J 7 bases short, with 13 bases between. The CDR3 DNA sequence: TGTGCCAGCAGTGAGGTCACAGGGAGGAATGAGCAGTTCTTC. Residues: CASSEVTGRNEQFF.

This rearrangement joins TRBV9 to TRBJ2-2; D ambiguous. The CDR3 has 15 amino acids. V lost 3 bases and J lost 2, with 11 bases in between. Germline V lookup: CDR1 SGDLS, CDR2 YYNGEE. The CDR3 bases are TGTGCCAGCAGCGCGGACGGCGTCAACACCGGGGAGCTGTTTTTT. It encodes CASSADGVNTGELFF.

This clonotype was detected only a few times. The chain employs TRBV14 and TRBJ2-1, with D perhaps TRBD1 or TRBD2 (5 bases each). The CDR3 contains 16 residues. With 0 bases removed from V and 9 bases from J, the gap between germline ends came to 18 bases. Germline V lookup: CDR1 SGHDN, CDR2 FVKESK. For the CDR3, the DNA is TGTGCCAGCAGCCAAGATCAGAGGGGACCGCAGAGTGAGCAGTTCTTC. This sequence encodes CASSQDQRGPQSEQFF.

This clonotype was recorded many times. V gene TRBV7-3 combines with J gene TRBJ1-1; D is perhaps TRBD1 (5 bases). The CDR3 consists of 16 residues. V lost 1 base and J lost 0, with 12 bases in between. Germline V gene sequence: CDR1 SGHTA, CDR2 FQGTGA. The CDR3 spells CASSLIAGALNTEAFF. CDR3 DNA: TGTGCCAGCAGCTTAATTGCTGGGGCCTTGAACACTGAAGCTTTCTTT.